This T cell receptor (beta chain) was sequenced in a study of shared clonotypes between healthy human individuals. Study-level background: Three plates were used per donor for CD4 naive, three for CD4 memory, two for CD8 naive and one for CD8 memory. Study conclusions and caveats: Roughly 5% of naive CD4 clonotypes were common to a handful of donors.

About this clone: Its antigen is as yet unknown.

Germline CDR1 reads SEHNR; CDR2 reads FQNEAQ (reference sequence). V was clipped by 7 bases and J by 6 bases, with 18 bases between them. This CDR3 region has 14 residues. When replicate PCRs were run on sorted subsets, they used around 200 ng DNA, about 30,000 T cell genomes. Sequencing used immunoSEQ multiplex PCR; TCRdb keeps in-frame clones, though not all of them. The sample includes some 380,000 clones, just over 95% of them seen just once. The TCR was taken from a man aged 25-40 years in good health. The chain joins TRBV7-9 to TRBJ1-1, with TRBD1 as a possible D gene (5 bases). The sample taken for sequencing was memory CD8+ T cells sorted from blood. Stated subset: CD45RO+ cells pooled with CCR7-negative TemRA cells. The CDR3 loop reads CASTLQGVASEAFF. The CDR3, as DNA: TGTGCCAGCACCCTTCAGGGAGTAGCCTCTGAAGCTTTCTTT.